This T cell receptor (beta chain) was sequenced for a study of CD8+ T cells in alopecia areata. General study findings and limits: Sharing of TCR sequences between patients (possibly for HLA-related reasons) was less clear than in mice.

cDNA serving as the sequencing template came from extracted, reverse transcribed RNA. Some clones are missing from TCRdb's copy, which holds only in-frame ones; the method was immunoSEQ multiplex PCR. Of roughly 250,000 clones in the sample, approximately 61% were seen once. For this clone: What it binds is not known.

The authors sorted CD4+ and CD8+ T cells from PBMCs. CDR1 and CDR2 from the germline V gene are SGHVS and FNYEAQ. This CDR3 region has 15 residues. Between the trimmed V and J ends, which lost 1 base and 2 bases, there was a span of 11 bases. The sequencing here drew on CD4+ T cells sorted from blood, taken at week 0. The source of this sequence is a human donor with alopecia areata. This chain links TRBV7-6 with TRBJ1-1; possibly TRBD1 for D (6 bases). The CDR3 loop is CASSLVGGTNTEAFF. The CDR3 coding sequence is TGTGCCAGCAGCTTAGTAGGGGGGACTAACACTGAAGCTTTCTTT.